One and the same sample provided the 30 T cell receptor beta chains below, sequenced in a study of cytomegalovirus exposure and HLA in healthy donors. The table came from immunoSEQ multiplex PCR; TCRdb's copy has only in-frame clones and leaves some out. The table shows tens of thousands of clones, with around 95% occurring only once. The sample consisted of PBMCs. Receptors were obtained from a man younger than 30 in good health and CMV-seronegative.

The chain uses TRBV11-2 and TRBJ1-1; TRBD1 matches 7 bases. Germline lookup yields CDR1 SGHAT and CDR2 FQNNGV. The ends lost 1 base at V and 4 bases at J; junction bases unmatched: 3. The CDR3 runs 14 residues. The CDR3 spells CASSLAGGSTEAFF. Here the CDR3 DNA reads TGTGCCAGCAGCTTAGCAGGGGGTAGCACTGAAGCTTTCTTT.

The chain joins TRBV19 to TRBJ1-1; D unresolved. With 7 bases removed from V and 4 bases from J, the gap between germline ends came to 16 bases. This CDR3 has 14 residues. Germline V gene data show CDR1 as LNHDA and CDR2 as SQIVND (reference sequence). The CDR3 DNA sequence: TGTGCCAGTATTCCCCGACGGGAGAGCACTGAAGCTTTCTTT. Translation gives CASIPRRESTEAFF. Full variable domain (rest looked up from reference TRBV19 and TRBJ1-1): DGGITQSPKYLFRKEGQNVTLSCEQNLNHDAMYWYRQDPGQGLRLIYYSQIVNDFQKGDIAEGYSVSREKKESFPLTVTSAQKNPTAFYLCASIPRRESTEAFFGQGTRLTVV.

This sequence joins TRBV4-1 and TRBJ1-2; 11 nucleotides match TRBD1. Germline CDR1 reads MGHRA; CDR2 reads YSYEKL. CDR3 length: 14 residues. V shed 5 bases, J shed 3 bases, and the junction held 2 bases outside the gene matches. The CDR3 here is CASSAGQGDYGYTF. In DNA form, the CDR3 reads TGCGCCAGCAGCGCGGGACAGGGGGACTATGGCTACACCTTC.

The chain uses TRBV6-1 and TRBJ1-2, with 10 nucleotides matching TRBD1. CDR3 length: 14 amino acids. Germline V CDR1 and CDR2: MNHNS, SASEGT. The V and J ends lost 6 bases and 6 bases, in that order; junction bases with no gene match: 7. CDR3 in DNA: TGTGCCAGCAGATCACGGACAGGGGGTGATGGCTACACCTTC. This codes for CASRSRTGGDGYTF.

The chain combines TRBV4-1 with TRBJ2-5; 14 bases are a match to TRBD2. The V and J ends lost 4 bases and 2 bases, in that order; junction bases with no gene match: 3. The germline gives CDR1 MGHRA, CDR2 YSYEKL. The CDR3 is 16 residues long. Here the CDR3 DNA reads TGCGCCAGCAGCCGACTAGCGGGAGGGGCACAAGAGACCCAGTACTTC. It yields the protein CASSRLAGGAQETQYF.

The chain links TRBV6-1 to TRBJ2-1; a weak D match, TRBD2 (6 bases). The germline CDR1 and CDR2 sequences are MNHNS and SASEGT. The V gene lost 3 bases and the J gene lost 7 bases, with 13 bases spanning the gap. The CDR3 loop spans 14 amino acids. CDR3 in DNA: TGTGCCAGCAGTGAGTGGCTAGCGTCAAATGAGCAGTTCTTC. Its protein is CASSEWLASNEQFF.

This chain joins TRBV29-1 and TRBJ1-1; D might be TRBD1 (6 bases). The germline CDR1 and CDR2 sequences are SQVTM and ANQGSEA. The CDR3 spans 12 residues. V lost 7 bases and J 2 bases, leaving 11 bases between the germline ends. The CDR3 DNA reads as TGCAGCGGCGACAGGCCCAACACTGAAGCTTTCTTT. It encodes CSGDRPNTEAFF.

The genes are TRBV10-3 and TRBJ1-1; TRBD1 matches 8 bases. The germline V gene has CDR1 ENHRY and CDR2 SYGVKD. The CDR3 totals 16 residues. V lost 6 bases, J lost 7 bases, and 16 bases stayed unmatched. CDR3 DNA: TGTGCCATCAGCCAACTCTCTCAGGGGGCAGGGTTTGAAGCTTTCTTT. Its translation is CAISQLSQGAGFEAFF.

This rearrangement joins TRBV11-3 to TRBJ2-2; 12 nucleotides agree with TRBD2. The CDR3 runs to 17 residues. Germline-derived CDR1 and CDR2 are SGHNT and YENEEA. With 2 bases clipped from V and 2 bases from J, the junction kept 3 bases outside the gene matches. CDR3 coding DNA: TGTGCCAGCAGCTTATGGACTAGCGGGATCAACACCGGGGAGCTGTTTTTT. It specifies CASSLWTSGINTGELFF. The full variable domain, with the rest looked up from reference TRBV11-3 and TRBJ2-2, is EAGVVQSPRYKIIEKKQPVAFWCNPISGHNTLYWYLQNLGQGPELLIRYENEEAVDDSQLPKDRFSAERLKGVDSTLKIQPAELGDSAVYLCASSLWTSGINTGELFFGEGSRLTVL.

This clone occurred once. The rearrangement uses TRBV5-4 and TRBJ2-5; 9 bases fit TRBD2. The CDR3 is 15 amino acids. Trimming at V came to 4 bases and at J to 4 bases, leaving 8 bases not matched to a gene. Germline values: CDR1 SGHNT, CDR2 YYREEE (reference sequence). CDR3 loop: CASSLKGAGGETQYF. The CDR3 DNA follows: TGTGCCAGCAGCCTGAAGGGAGCGGGAGGAGAGACCCAGTACTTC.

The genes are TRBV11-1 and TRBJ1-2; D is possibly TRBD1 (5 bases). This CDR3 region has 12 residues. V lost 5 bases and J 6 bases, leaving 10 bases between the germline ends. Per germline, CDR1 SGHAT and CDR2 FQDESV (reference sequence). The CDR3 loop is CASSLDRHGYTF. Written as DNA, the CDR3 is TGTGCCAGCAGCCTTGACAGACATGGCTACACCTTC. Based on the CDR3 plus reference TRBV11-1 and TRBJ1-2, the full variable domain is EAEVAQSPRYKITEKSQAVAFWCDPISGHATLYWYRQILGQGPELLVQFQDESVVDDSQLPKDRFSAERLKGVDSTLKIQPAELGDSAMYLCASSLDRHGYTFGSGTRLTVV.

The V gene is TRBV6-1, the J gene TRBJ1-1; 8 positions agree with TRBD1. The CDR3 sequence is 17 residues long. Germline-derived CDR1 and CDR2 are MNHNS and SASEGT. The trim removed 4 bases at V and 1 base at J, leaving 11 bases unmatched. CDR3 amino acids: CASSVNRGTGSNTEAFF. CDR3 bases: TGTGCCAGCAGTGTAAACAGGGGGACCGGATCGAACACTGAAGCTTTCTTT.

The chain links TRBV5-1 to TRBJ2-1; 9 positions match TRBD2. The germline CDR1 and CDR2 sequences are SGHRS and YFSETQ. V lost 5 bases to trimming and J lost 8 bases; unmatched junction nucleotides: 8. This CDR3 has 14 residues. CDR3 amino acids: CASRRGTSTDEQFF. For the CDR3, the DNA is TGCGCCAGCAGGAGAGGGACTAGCACTGATGAGCAGTTCTTC.

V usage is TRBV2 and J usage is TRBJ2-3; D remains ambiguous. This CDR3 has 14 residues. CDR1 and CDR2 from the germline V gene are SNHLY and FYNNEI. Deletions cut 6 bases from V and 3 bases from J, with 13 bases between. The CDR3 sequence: CASRVRQGTDTQYF. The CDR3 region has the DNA TGTGCCAGCAGGGTGCGGCAAGGAACAGATACGCAGTATTTT.

Here the CDR3 DNA reads TGTGCCAGCAAAGGACAGGGGGCCACTGAAGCTTTCTTT. Translating gives CASKGQGATEAFF. The V and J genes are TRBV9 and TRBJ1-1; 11 bases agree with TRBD1. The CDR3 extends over 13 amino acids. The V segment lost 6 bases and the J segment 4 bases; nucleotides outside the gene matches: 2. CDR1 SGDLS and CDR2 YYNGEE come from the germline V gene.

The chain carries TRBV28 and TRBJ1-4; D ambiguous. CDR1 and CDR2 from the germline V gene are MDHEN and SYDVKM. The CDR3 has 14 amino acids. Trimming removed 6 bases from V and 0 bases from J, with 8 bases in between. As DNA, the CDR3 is TGTGCCAGCAGCCCCGTTGCAACTAATGAAAAACTGTTTTTT. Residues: CASSPVATNEKLFF.

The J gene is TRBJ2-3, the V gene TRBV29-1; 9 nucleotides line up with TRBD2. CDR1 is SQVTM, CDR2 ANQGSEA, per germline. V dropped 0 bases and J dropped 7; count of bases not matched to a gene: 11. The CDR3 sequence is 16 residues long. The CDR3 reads CSVEDRSPAGGNTQYF. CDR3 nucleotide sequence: TGCAGCGTTGAAGATAGGTCCCCCGCGGGAGGGAATACGCAGTATTTT.

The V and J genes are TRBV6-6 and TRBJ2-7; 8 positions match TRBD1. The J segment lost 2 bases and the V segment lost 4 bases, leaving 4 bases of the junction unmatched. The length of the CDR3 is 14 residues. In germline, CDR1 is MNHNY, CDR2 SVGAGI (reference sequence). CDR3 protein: CASSLDRVPYEQYF. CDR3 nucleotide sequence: TGTGCCAGCAGTTTGGACAGGGTCCCCTACGAGCAGTACTTC.

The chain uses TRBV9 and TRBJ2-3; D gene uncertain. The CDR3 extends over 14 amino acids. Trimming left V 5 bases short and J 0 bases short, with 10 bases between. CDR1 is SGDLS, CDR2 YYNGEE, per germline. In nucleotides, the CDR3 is TGTGCCAGCAGTGCGACTGGAAGCACAGATACGCAGTATTTT. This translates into CASSATGSTDTQYF.

The CDR3 here is CASSNRAVQETQYF. In DNA form, the CDR3 reads TGTGCCAGCAGCAACAGAGCGGTCCAAGAGACCCAGTACTTC. This chain links TRBV7-9 with TRBJ2-5; D is perhaps TRBD2 (5 bases). V lost 5 bases, J lost 1 base, and 11 bases lay in between. The length of the CDR3 is 14 residues. Germline V CDR1 and CDR2: SEHNR, FQNEAQ (reference sequence).

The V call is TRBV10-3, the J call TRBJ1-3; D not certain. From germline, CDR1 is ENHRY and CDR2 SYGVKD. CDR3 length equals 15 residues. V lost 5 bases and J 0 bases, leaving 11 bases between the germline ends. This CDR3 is CAISLTPSSGNTIYF. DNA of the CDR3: TGTGCCATCAGTTTGACTCCCTCCTCTGGAAACACCATATATTTT.

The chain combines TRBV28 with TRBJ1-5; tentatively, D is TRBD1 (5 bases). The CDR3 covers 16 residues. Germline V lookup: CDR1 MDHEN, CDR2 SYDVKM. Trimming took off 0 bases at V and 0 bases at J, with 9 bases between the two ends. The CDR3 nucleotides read TGTGCCAGCAGTTTATGGGGGCAAGGTAGCAATCAGCCCCAGCATTTT. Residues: CASSLWGQGSNQPQHF. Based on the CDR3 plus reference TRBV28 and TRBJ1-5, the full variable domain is DVKVTQSSRYLVKRTGEKVFLECVQDMDHENMFWYRQDPGLGLRLIYFSYDVKMKEKGDIPEGYSVSREKKERFSLILESASTNQTSMYLCASSLWGQGSNQPQHFGDGTRLSIL.

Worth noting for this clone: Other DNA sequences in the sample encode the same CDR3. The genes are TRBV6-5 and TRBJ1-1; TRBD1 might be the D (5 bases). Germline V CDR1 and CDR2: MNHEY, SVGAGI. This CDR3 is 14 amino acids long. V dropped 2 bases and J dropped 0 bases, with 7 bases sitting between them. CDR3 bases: TGTGCCAGCAGTTACGGGACTATGAACACTGAAGCTTTCTTT. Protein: CASSYGTMNTEAFF.

CDR3 bases: TGTGCCAGCAGCTTAGCCGGACAGCTACCCTCCTACGAGCAGTACTTC. Translated: CASSLAGQLPSYEQYF. The chain is built from TRBV11-3 and TRBJ2-7; TRBD1 might be the D (6 bases). V lost 1 base and J lost 0, with 13 bases in between. This CDR3 contains 16 residues. Per the germline V gene, CDR1 is SGHNT and CDR2 is YENEEA.

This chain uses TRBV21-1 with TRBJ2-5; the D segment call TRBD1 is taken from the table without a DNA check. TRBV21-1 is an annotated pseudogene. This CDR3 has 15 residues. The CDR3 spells CASSKGTDPQETQYF. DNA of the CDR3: TGTGCCAGCAGCAAGGGGACAGATCCCCAAGAGACCCAGTACTTC.

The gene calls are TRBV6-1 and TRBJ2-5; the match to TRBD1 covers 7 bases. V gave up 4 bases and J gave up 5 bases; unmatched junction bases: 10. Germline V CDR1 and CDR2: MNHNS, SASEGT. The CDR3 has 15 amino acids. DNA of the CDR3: TGTGCCAGCAGTGCAACAGGGGCGATCGTGGAGACCCAGTACTTC. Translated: CASSATGAIVETQYF.

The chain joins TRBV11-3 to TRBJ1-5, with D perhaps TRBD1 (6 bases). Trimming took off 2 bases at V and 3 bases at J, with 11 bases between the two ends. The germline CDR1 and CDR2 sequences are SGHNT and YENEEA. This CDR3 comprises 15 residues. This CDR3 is CASSLRQANNQPQHF. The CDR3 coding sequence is TGTGCCAGCAGCTTAAGACAGGCGAACAATCAGCCCCAGCATTTT.

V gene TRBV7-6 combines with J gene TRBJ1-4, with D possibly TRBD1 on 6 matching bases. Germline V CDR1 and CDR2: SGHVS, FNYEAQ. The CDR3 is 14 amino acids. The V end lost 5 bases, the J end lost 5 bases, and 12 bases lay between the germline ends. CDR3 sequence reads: CASSPGQKNEKLFF. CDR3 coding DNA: TGTGCCAGCAGCCCAGGACAGAAGAATGAAAAACTGTTTTTT. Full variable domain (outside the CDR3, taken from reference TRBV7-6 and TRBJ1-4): GAGVSQSPRYKVTKRGQDVALRCDPISGHVSLYWYRQALGQGPEFLTYFNYEAQQDKSGLPNDRFSAERPEGSISTLTIQRTEQRDSAMYRCASSPGQKNEKLFFGSGTQLSVL.

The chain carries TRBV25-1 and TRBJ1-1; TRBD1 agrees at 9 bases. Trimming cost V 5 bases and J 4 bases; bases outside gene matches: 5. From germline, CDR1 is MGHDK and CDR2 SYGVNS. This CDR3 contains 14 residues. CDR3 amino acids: CASSHGQGFTEAFF. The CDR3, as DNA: TGTGCCAGCAGTCATGGACAGGGGTTCACTGAAGCTTTCTTT. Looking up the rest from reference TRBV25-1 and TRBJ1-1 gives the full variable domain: EADIYQTPRYLVIGTGKKITLECSQTMGHDKMYWYQQDPGMELHLIHYSYGVNSTEKGDLSSESTVSRIRTEHFPLTLESARPSHTSQYLCASSHGQGFTEAFFGQGTRLTVV.

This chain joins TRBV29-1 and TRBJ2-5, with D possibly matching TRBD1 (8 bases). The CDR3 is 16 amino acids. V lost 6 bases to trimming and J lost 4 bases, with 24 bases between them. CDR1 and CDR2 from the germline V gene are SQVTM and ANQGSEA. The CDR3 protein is CSVPPVLTGGGETQYF. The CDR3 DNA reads TGCAGCGTCCCCCCCGTCCTCACAGGGGGGGGAGAGACCCAGTACTTC. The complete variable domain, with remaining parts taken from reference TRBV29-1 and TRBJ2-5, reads SAVISQKPSRDICQRGTSLTIQCQVDSQVTMMFWYRQQPGQSLTLIATANQGSEATYESGFVIDKFPISRPNLTFSTLTVSNMSPEDSSIYLCSVPPVLTGGGETQYFGPGTRLLVL.